The entry below describes one T cell receptor beta chain. This clonotype occurred a few times. Per-nucleotide qualities are absent, and no much larger clonotype sits a single base away. This sample was included in a study of T cells after yellow fever vaccination (dated by TCRdb to about 2019). Describing the broader study: Using CD3, CD45RA, CCR7 and CD95 staining, memory subsets (EM, EMRA, CM and Tscm) were sorted on a BD FACS Aria III. The SMART-Seq v4 Ultra Low Input RNA kit was used to prepare libraries from fractions with low cell numbers. To track T-cell clones before and after primary and booster YFV17D yellow fever vaccination, bulk TCR alpha and beta repertoires were sequenced longitudinally. Two healthy male donors, one aged 18 to 30 and one aged 30 to 40 years, were included in the cohort. Bulk PBMC replicates and cell subsets were isolated from blood drawn at multiple timepoints before and after both primary and secondary immunization. Sorting of memory subsets took place on days 0, 15 and 45 and at 18 months after primary vaccination, as well as on days 0, 15 and 45 after the 30-year booster.

Per the publication, the treatment or condition label means: live attenuated yellow fever vaccine strain. A standard Ficoll-Paque protocol was used to isolate PBMCs from peripheral blood. For sorted memory subsets, RNA extraction was done with the RNeasy Micro Kit. CDR1 and CDR2 were assigned from the germline V gene as SGHRS and YFSETQ. From the cysteine through the phenylalanine, the CDR3 covers 13 amino acids. The entry retains the CDR3 DNA only, 39 bases that are in frame from base 1. Cut back by 0 bases and 8 bases, the V and J ends lie 6 bases apart. TCR cDNA was synthesized by 5'RACE template switching, which introduced a universal primer site and unique molecular identifiers. Priming for cDNA synthesis came from both the TCR alpha and TCR beta constant segments. Two PCR steps were used to amplify libraries, with sample barcodes and sequencing adapters being added in the second step. Libraries were sequenced on Illumina HiSeq 2500 (2x100 bp) or NovaSeq (2x150 bp). The study's own analysis went as follows. MIGEC handled demultiplexing of reads and collapsing into UMI consensus sequences, while MiXCR performed V(D)J alignment. Vaccine-responding clonotypes were defined with edgeR using replicate PBMC samples, requiring FDR below 0.01 and a log2 fold change above 5 up to day 15. Bulk clonotypes were assigned CD4 or CD8 identity according to which sequenced CD4 or CD8 repertoire held them at higher abundance. To estimate the distribution of each clone across memory phenotypes, clonotype frequencies in memory subsets were weighted by FACS-sorted cell numbers. TCRdb's own reprocessing of the public reads used fastp at Q25 and MiXCR and kept productive beta chains. Merged by CDR3 protein, the rows form single entries marked with the most common genes and DNA. The V and J calls reflect TCRdb's pipeline rather than the authors' work. The sample yields 30,000 to 35,000 distinct CDR3 sequences; approximately 6.6% were counted once. The top ten clonotypes cover roughly 23% of the sample.

Summary of the overall study and its limitations: The secondary T-cell response was weaker than the primary response but faster, peaking on day 5 instead of day 15. FACS-sorted repertoires could contain abundant contaminating clonotypes from the bulk population, so computational filtering was required. The study included only two donors, which limits how far the findings can be generalized. Most clones expanded after primary vaccination were re-detected after the booster (around 96% of CD4 and roughly 87% of CD8), suggesting broad memory maintenance. A small fraction of clonotypes appeared in both the CD4 and CD8 compartments, likely as a result of convergent recombination. On day 0, almost all vaccine-responding clonotypes were found to be below detection in the sorted memory subsets.

Material: PBMCs, either bulk or a sorted T-cell subset (CD4+, CD8+, memory, or dextramer-sorted; not recorded which), obtained on the day of the first yellow fever vaccination. The clonotype was recovered from a man between 18 and 29 years old who received the YFV17D yellow fever vaccine. Recombination connected TRBV5-1 to TRBJ1-6, with TRBD1 perhaps the D gene, on 5 matching bases. CDR3 sequence: CASSLGGDSPLHF. The DNA sequence reads TGCGCCAGCAGCTTGGGGGGGGATTCACCCCTCCACTTT.